This T cell receptor (beta chain) was sequenced in a study of control samples from healthy donors and cancer patients. This CDR3 is 13 amino acids long. The germline V gene encodes CDR1 KGHSH and CDR2 LQKENI. V trimming: 6 bases; J trimming: 5 bases; junction bases outside the gene matches: 5. Repertoires were generated with immunoSEQ multiplex PCR, while TCRdb's copy carries only in-frame clones and drops some. The table lists almost 85,000 clones, roughly 82% of them singletons, with about 9.9% in the top ten. This clonotype was obtained from a man aged 55-75 years with head and neck cancer. Sequenced material: PBMCs. The rearrangement uses TRBV18 and TRBJ2-5; the match to TRBD1 covers 8 bases. The CDR3 DNA follows: TGTGCCAGCTCTCAGGGGGCGAGGGAGACCCAGTACTTC. Its protein is CASSQGARETQYF. The full variable domain, rest sourced from reference TRBV18 and TRBJ2-5, is NAGVMQNPRHLVRRRGQEARLRCSPMKGHSHVYWYRQLPEEGLKFMVYLQKENIIDESGMPKERFSAEFPKEGPSILRIQQVVRGDSAAYFCASSQGARETQYFGPGTRLLVL.